The 7 T cell receptor beta chains given below trace back to one sample, sequenced in a study of blood T cell repertoires in COVID-19. Produced via immunoSEQ multiplex PCR; TCRdb's table is partial and in-frame only. The sample lists more than 150,000 clones, 75% to 85% seen once, with more than 7.5% in the top ten. The sample taken for sequencing was peripheral blood. All receptors derive from a woman in her forties or fifties with acute or convalescent COVID-19.

The sample holds a few counts of this clone. V gene TRBV6-6 combines with J gene TRBJ2-1, with TRBD1 matching 12 bases. Germline values: CDR1 MNHNY, CDR2 SVGAGI (reference sequence). The CDR3 is 15 residues long. V was clipped by 5 bases and J by 9 bases; unmatched bases: 8. In nucleotides, the CDR3 is TGTGCCAGCAGTAGGGTCGGGACAGGGGGCAGTGAGCAGTTCTTC. Translated, it gives CASSRVGTGGSEQFF.

The chain is built from TRBV4-3 and TRBJ2-7; D not certain. The V end lost 1 base, the J end lost 1 base, and 11 bases lay between the germline ends. Germline CDR1 reads LGHNA; CDR2 reads YSLEER. This CDR3 is 15 amino acids long. In DNA form, the CDR3 reads TGCGCCAGCAGCCAAGGATGGGCCATTTCCTACGAGCAGTACTTC. Amino acid sequence: CASSQGWAISYEQYF.

V gene TRBV3-1 (or the pseudogene TRBV3-2) combines with J gene TRBJ1-1, with 7 bases matching TRBD1. The CDR3 length is 22 residues. Germline CDR1 LGHDT, CDR2 YNNKEL (reference sequence). The junction had 26 bases not matched to a gene; V was cut back by 2 bases and J by 2 bases. This chain's CDR3 is CASSQRRIPGTALMNENTEAFF. Here the CDR3 DNA reads TGTGCCAGCAGCCAAAGGCGTATTCCCGGGACAGCACTAATGAATGAAAACACTGAAGCTTTCTTT.

The CDR3 coding sequence is TGTGCCAGCAGCCCAGGGACAGGGAGCTCCTACGAGCAGTACTTC. This sequence encodes CASSPGTGSSYEQYF. The chain is built from TRBV9 and TRBJ2-7; 9 bases match TRBD1. CDR3 length: 15 amino acids. Germline lookup yields CDR1 SGDLS and CDR2 YYNGEE. Germline trimming cut 4 bases from V and 0 bases from J; bases unmatched to any gene: 5.

The chain joins TRBV5-1 to TRBJ2-3, with 10 positions matching TRBD1. J lost 2 bases, V lost 4 bases, and 4 bases had no gene match. The CDR3 totals 15 residues. Per the germline V gene, CDR1 is SGHRS and CDR2 is YFSETQ. The CDR3 spells CASSPGTGATDTQYF. CDR3 nucleotide sequence: TGCGCCAGCAGCCCTGGGACAGGGGCCACAGATACGCAGTATTTT.

This rearrangement joins TRBV4-1 to TRBJ1-1, with 8 nucleotides matching TRBD1. J lost 0 bases, V lost 4 bases, and 1 base had no gene match. This CDR3 region has 14 residues. The germline CDR1 and CDR2 sequences are MGHRA and YSYEKL. CDR3 sequence: CASSPGQVNTEAFF. The CDR3 nucleotides are TGCGCCAGCAGCCCGGGACAGGTGAACACTGAAGCTTTCTTT.

V gene TRBV19 combines with J gene TRBJ2-2; TRBD1 aligns across 9 bases. The germline CDR1 and CDR2 sequences are LNHDA and SQIVND (reference sequence). V lost 8 bases, J lost 5 bases, and 9 bases stayed unmatched. The CDR3 totals 15 residues. DNA for the CDR3: TGTGCCAGTGCCTCCGGGACAGGGCGGACCGGGGAGCTGTTTTTT. This codes for CASASGTGRTGELFF.